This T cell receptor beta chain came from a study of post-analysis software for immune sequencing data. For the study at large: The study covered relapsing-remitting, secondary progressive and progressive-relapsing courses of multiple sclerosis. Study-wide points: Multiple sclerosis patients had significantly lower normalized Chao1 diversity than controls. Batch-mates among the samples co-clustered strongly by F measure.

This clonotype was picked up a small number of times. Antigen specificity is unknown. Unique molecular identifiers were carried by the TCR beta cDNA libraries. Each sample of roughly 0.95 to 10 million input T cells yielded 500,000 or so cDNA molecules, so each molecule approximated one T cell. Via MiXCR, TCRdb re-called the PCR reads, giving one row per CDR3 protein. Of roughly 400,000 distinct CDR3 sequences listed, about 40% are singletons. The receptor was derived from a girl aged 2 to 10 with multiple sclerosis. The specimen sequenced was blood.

The CDR3 reads CSARKPGGGPSYEQYF. The CDR3 coding sequence is TGCAGTGCTAGAAAACCCGGGGGGGGACCGAGCTACGAGCAGTACTTC. V gene TRBV20-1 combines with J gene TRBJ2-7; 8 nucleotides agree with TRBD2. Germline lookup yields CDR1 DFQATT and CDR2 SNEGSKA (reference sequence). The CDR3 has 16 amino acids. The ends lost 2 bases at V and 3 bases at J; junction bases unmatched: 12.